These 9 T cell receptor beta chains came from one sample sequenced in a study of siplizumab effects on memory and regulatory T cells. Produced via immunoSEQ multiplex PCR; TCRdb's table is partial and in-frame only. The sample holds 94,000 or so clones, over 85% seen once. Sequences were obtained from CD8+ T cells sorted from blood. These receptors were obtained from a human donor in good health.

This chain's CDR3 is CASSQEGRDVQPQHF. CDR3 coding DNA: TGCGCCAGCAGCCAAGAAGGCAGGGATGTTCAGCCCCAGCATTTT. The chain combines TRBV4-1 with TRBJ1-5, with D perhaps matching TRBD1 (5 bases). From germline, CDR1 is MGHRA and CDR2 YSYEKL. Trimming removed 0 bases from V and 6 bases from J, with 12 bases in between. The CDR3 has 15 amino acids.

The CDR3 bases are TGTGCCAGCAGCTTCGATGGACTAGCGGGACAAGAGCAGTTCTTC. Translated: CASSFDGLAGQEQFF. The rearrangement links TRBV7-2 to TRBJ2-1; 12 bases line up with TRBD2. CDR3 length: 15 amino acids. Germline V gene sequence: CDR1 SGHTA, CDR2 FQGNSA. V trimming: 3 bases; J trimming: 10 bases; junction bases outside the gene matches: 7.

The chain uses TRBV6-1 and TRBJ1-3; D may be TRBD1 (5 bases). The germline V and J ends were trimmed by 4 bases and 8 bases, with 18 bases remaining between them. The length of the CDR3 is 15 residues. Germline assignment: CDR1 MNHNS and CDR2 SASEGT. CDR3 nucleotides: TGTGCCAGCAGTGCTGCGGGAGGTGGGGCGCACACCATATATTTT. Translated: CASSAAGGGAHTIYF.

The genes are TRBV5-5 and TRBJ2-1; D is undetermined. The germline V gene encodes CDR1 SGHKS and CDR2 YYEKEE (reference sequence). Trimming left V 0 bases short and J 6 bases short, with 7 bases between. The CDR3 sequence is 13 residues long. CDR3 protein: CASSLEPSNEQFF. The CDR3 nucleotides are TGTGCCAGCAGCTTGGAACCGAGCAATGAGCAGTTCTTC.

The chain is built from TRBV10-3 and TRBJ2-1; 13 bases match TRBD2. The CDR3 is made up of 17 amino acids. Germline V gene lookup returns CDR1 ENHRY and CDR2 SYGVKD. With 3 bases clipped from V and 5 bases from J, the junction kept 7 bases outside the gene matches. The CDR3 DNA follows: TGTGCCATCAGTGAAGGGACTAGCGGGAATAGGGACAATGAGCAGTTCTTC. Its protein product is CAISEGTSGNRDNEQFF.

This clone has a single count. The chain links TRBV10-3 to TRBJ2-5; 7 bases agree with TRBD1. V dropped 7 bases and J dropped 6; count of bases not matched to a gene: 8. Germline CDR1 reads ENHRY; CDR2 reads SYGVKD. This CDR3 comprises 13 residues. CDR3 nucleotides: TGTGCCATCACCAAGACAGGGCTGAAGACCCAGTACTTC. Its translation: CAITKTGLKTQYF.

This sequence joins TRBV7-8 and TRBJ1-1; D ambiguous. Trimming pared 5 bases from V and 3 bases from J, leaving 10 bases between. This CDR3 region has 13 residues. Germline loops: CDR1 SGHVS, CDR2 FQNEAQ. CDR3 protein: CASSQSWYTEAFF. The CDR3 DNA is TGTGCCAGCAGCCAGTCCTGGTACACTGAAGCTTTCTTT.

The chain recombines TRBV9 with TRBJ2-7, with D unclear. This CDR3 is 16 amino acids long. Germline V gene sequence: CDR1 SGDLS, CDR2 YYNGEE. Deletions cut 0 bases from V and 0 bases from J, with 13 bases between. In nucleotides, the CDR3 is TGTGCCAGCAGCGTAGGCACGTCAGATAGCTCCTACGAGCAGTACTTC. It is translated as CASSVGTSDSSYEQYF.

The chain employs TRBV4-1 and TRBJ1-2; tentative D call: TRBD1 (6 bases). Germline CDR1 reads MGHRA; CDR2 reads YSYEKL. The germline V and J ends were trimmed by 1 base and 3 bases, with 9 bases remaining between them. The CDR3 is made up of 14 amino acids. CDR3 sequence (DNA): TGCGCCAGCAGCCAAGGGACAGCTTACTATGGCTACACCTTC. This translates into CASSQGTAYYGYTF.